Presented here are 10 T cell receptor beta chains from one specimen sequenced in a study of T cells after yellow fever vaccination. Via MiXCR, TCRdb re-called the 5' RACE reads, giving one row per CDR3 protein. The sample yields roughly 120,000 distinct CDR3 sequences, 6.5% to 8% seen once. The starting material was CD4+ T cells sorted from PBMCs, obtained roughly 10 days after the first yellow fever vaccination. Receptors originate from a man between 18 and 29 years old who received the YFV17D yellow fever vaccine.

This chain connects TRBV24-1 to TRBJ2-1; 7 positions match TRBD1. The CDR3 is 15 amino acids. V lost 4 bases to trimming and J lost 5 bases; unmatched junction nucleotides: 7. CDR1 is KGHDR and CDR2 is SFDVKD in the germline V gene. The CDR3 is CATSDPGQAHNEQFF. In nucleotides, the CDR3 is TGTGCCACCAGTGACCCTGGACAGGCCCACAATGAGCAGTTCTTC.

There are many counts of this clonotype. The chain recombines TRBV9 with TRBJ2-3; possibly TRBD2 for D (6 bases). The ends were cut back, 0 bases at V and 1 base at J, with 6 bases in the middle. Germline CDR1 reads SGDLS; CDR2 reads YYNGEE. This CDR3 region has 14 residues. The CDR3 region is CASSVASGTDTQYF. The CDR3 nucleotides are TGTGCCAGCAGCGTAGCTAGCGGCACAGATACGCAGTATTTT.

This clonotype was recorded at least ten times. This chain joins TRBV5-1 and TRBJ2-1; tentative D call: TRBD2 (6 bases). The CDR3 sequence is 11 residues long. The germline V gene encodes CDR1 SGHRS and CDR2 YFSETQ. The V and J ends lost 6 bases and 9 bases respectively, with 10 bases between them. CDR3 sequence: CASKGEAEQFF. CDR3 nucleotide sequence: TGCGCCAGCAAAGGGGAGGCTGAGCAGTTCTTC.

This clonotype was counted at least ten times. The V call is TRBV11-3, the J call TRBJ2-1; 8 positions agree with TRBD1. The V gene end was trimmed by 4 bases and the J gene end by 7 bases; junction bases not matched to a gene: 12. CDR3 length: 16 amino acids. Germline CDR1 is SGHNT and CDR2 is YENEEA. For the CDR3, the DNA is TGTGCCAGCAGCTCCATCGACAGGGGTGAATTGAATGAGCAGTTCTTC. Its translation is CASSSIDRGELNEQFF.

This clonotype appeared many times. J is TRBJ2-3 and V is TRBV20-1; D is perhaps TRBD2 (6 bases). This CDR3 contains 12 residues. Germline CDR1 is DFQATT and CDR2 is SNEGSKA (reference sequence). Trimming cost V 1 base and J 6 bases, with 8 bases left between them. This chain's CDR3 is CSARVGGDTQYF. The CDR3 DNA reads as TGCAGTGCTAGAGTTGGGGGGGATACGCAGTATTTT.

This clonotype has ten or more counts. The chain links TRBV5-4 to TRBJ2-5; D possibly corresponds to TRBD1 (5 bases). The CDR3 length is 14 residues. V was shortened by 2 bases and J by 4 bases, with 12 bases between the two germline ends. The germline gives CDR1 SGHNT, CDR2 YYREEE (reference sequence). This chain's CDR3 is CASSFQGATETQYF. The CDR3 DNA reads TGTGCCAGCAGCTTTCAGGGTGCCACAGAGACCCAGTACTTC. Combining the CDR3 with reference TRBV5-4 and TRBJ2-5 gives the whole variable domain ETGVTQSPTHLIKTRGQQVTLRCSSQSGHNTVSWYQQALGQGPQFIFQYYREEENGRGNFPPRFSGLQFPNYSSELNVNALELDDSALYLCASSFQGATETQYFGPGTRLLVL.

This clonotype was seen at least ten times. The rearrangement joins TRBV9 to TRBJ2-2; 7 bases fit TRBD2. The ends lost 0 bases at V and 4 bases at J; junction bases unmatched: 3. The CDR3 runs 15 residues. Germline V CDR1 and CDR2: SGDLS, YYNGEE. The CDR3: CASSVASGGTGELFF. The CDR3 bases are TGTGCCAGCAGCGTAGCTTCGGGGGGCACCGGGGAGCTGTTTTTT.

This clonotype was observed many times. V and J are TRBV15 and TRBJ2-5; D is ambiguous. The CDR3 is 13 residues long. CDR1 and CDR2 (germline): LNHNV, YYDKDF (reference sequence). Trimming took off 0 bases at V and 1 base at J, with 3 bases between the two ends. The CDR3 here is CATSRDTQETQYF. Written as DNA, the CDR3 is TGTGCCACCAGCAGAGATACCCAAGAGACCCAGTACTTC.

This clonotype was counted between two and nine times. The chain has TRBV18 and TRBJ2-7; the D call may be TRBD1 or TRBD2 (6 bases each). Trimming left V 0 bases short and J 4 bases short, with 10 bases between. CDR1 KGHSH and CDR2 LQKENI come from the germline V gene. The CDR3 has 14 residues. The CDR3 region has the DNA TGTGCCAGCTCACCACCGGGGGGCAAATACGAGCAGTACTTC. Its protein is CASSPPGGKYEQYF.

This clonotype showed up just a few times. The V call is TRBV18, the J call TRBJ2-3, with 9 bases matching TRBD1. The V segment lost 2 bases and the J segment 2 bases; nucleotides outside the gene matches: 5. Germline V lookup: CDR1 KGHSH, CDR2 LQKENI. The CDR3 is made up of 16 amino acids. In DNA form, the CDR3 reads TGTGCCAGCTCACCAGAGGGACAGGGAAACACAGATACGCAGTATTTT. Translating gives CASSPEGQGNTDTQYF.